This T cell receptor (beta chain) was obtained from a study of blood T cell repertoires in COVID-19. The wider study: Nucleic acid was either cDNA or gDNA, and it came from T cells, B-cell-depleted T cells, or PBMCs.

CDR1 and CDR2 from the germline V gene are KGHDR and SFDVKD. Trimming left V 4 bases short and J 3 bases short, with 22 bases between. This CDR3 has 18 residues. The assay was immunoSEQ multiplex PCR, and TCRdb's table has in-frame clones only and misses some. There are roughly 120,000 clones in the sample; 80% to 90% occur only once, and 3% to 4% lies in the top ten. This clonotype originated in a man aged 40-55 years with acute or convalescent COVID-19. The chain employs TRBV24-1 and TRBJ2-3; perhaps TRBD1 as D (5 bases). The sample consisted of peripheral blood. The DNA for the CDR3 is TGTGCCACCAGTGACCCTGACTGGGCAGGGAAGGATACAGATACGCAGTATTTT. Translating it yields CATSDPDWAGKDTDTQYF.